The rows below give T cell receptor beta chains drawn from one sample of a study of T cell responses to AZD1222 COVID-19 vaccine. Sequencing used immunoSEQ multiplex PCR; TCRdb keeps in-frame clones, though not all of them. The sample holds 200,000 to 300,000 clones, 85% to 95% seen once. The input for sequencing was peripheral blood, taken on day 0 of AZD1222 vaccination. The source is an adult in good health. Both conserved end residues are part of each CDR3. The D gene is left open where the match is weak. Clone size, where shown, is once, few, many, or a class for clones that have expanded.

d_gene: TRBD2; v_gene: TRBV2; j_gene: TRBJ2-7; abundance: -; CDR3nt: TGTGCCAGCACCTCCGACCGGGCGGGGGACTACGAGCAGTACTTC; CDR3aa: CASTSDRAGDYEQYF
d_gene: -; v_gene: TRBV12-5; j_gene: TRBJ1-1; abundance: -; CDR3nt: TGTGCTAGTGGTTTGGACCACCCCCCAGCTTTCTTT; CDR3aa: CASGLDHPPAFF
d_gene: TRBD2; v_gene: TRBV6-5; j_gene: TRBJ2-4; abundance: -; CDR3nt: TGTGCCAGCAGGTGGGGGGGTAGGGACATTCAGTACTTC; CDR3aa: CASRWGGRDIQYF
d_gene: -; v_gene: TRBV10-1; j_gene: TRBJ1-1; abundance: -; CDR3nt: TGCGCCAGCAGTGATCAGAACACTGAAGCTTTCTTT; CDR3aa: CASSDQNTEAFF
d_gene: -; v_gene: TRBV2; j_gene: TRBJ1-1; abundance: -; CDR3nt: TGTGCCAGCAGTGAAGATAAGGGTAGAAACACTGAAGCTTTCTTT; CDR3aa: CASSEDKGRNTEAFF
d_gene: TRBD1; v_gene: TRBV24-1; j_gene: TRBJ2-7; abundance: once; CDR3nt: TGTGCCGCAGGGACAGGGTGGGAGCAGTACTTC; CDR3aa: CAAGTGWEQYF
d_gene: -; v_gene: TRBV7-9; j_gene: TRBJ2-5; abundance: -; CDR3nt: TGTGCCAGCAGCTTAGAGGGGGATTGGGAGACCCAGTACTTC; CDR3aa: CASSLEGDWETQYF
d_gene: -; v_gene: TRBV4-1; j_gene: TRBJ1-1; abundance: -; CDR3nt: TGCGCCAGCAGCCAAGAGCCCCAGACAGCGCGGAACACTGAAGCTTTCTTT; CDR3aa: CASSQEPQTARNTEAFF
d_gene: TRBD2; v_gene: TRBV28; j_gene: TRBJ2-3; abundance: -; CDR3nt: TGTGCCAGCAGCTCCCCAAGCTGGCGTCGGGGAAGCGGGAGGGCCCCGGGAGATACGCAGTATTTT; CDR3aa: CASSSPSWRRGSGRAPGDTQYF
d_gene: -; v_gene: TRBV28; j_gene: TRBJ1-3; abundance: -; CDR3nt: TGTGCCAGCAGTCCGGGGGACAGAAACACCATATATTTT; CDR3aa: CASSPGDRNTIYF
d_gene: -; v_gene: TRBV2; j_gene: TRBJ1-5; abundance: -; CDR3nt: TGTGCCAGCACTTTGGAGGGGGATAGCAATCAGCCCCAGCATTTT; CDR3aa: CASTLEGDSNQPQHF
d_gene: TRBD2; v_gene: TRBV10-3; j_gene: TRBJ2-1; abundance: -; CDR3nt: TGTGCCATCAGCGGAGCGGGGAGAGCGAACGCCAATGAGCAGTTCTTC; CDR3aa: CAISGAGRANANEQFF
d_gene: -; v_gene: TRBV24-1; j_gene: TRBJ2-2; abundance: -; CDR3nt: TGTGCCACCAGTGATTTGAACGGGAGGGAGCTGTTTTTT; CDR3aa: CATSDLNGRELFF
d_gene: -; v_gene: TRBV29-1; j_gene: TRBJ1-6; abundance: -; CDR3nt: TGCAGCGTCGCCATCGGCCCTTGGGCCTATAATTCACCCCTCCACTTT; CDR3aa: CSVAIGPWAYNSPLHF
d_gene: -; v_gene: TRBV2; j_gene: TRBJ1-5; abundance: -; CDR3nt: TGTGCCAGCAGTGACAGGGCCCGCAATCAGCCCCAGCATTTT; CDR3aa: CASSDRARNQPQHF
d_gene: -; v_gene: TRBV10-3; j_gene: TRBJ2-2; abundance: -; CDR3nt: TGTGCCACCCTGCCCGGAGGGATGAACACCGGGGAGCTGTTTTTT; CDR3aa: CATLPGGMNTGELFF
d_gene: -; v_gene: TRBV4-1; j_gene: TRBJ2-1; abundance: once; CDR3nt: TGCGCCAGCAGGAACGGGGGCCTCGGGAATGAGCAGTTCTTC; CDR3aa: CASRNGGLGNEQFF
d_gene: -; v_gene: TRBV28; j_gene: TRBJ2-1; abundance: -; CDR3nt: TGTGCCAGCAGCCCCGGGATCTACTACAATGAGCAGTTCTTC; CDR3aa: CASSPGIYYNEQFF
d_gene: -; v_gene: TRBV7-6; j_gene: TRBJ2-5; abundance: -; CDR3nt: TGTGCCAGCAGCCCGGACTGGAGGGAGACCCAGTACTTC; CDR3aa: CASSPDWRETQYF
d_gene: TRBD1; v_gene: TRBV27; j_gene: TRBJ1-6; abundance: -; CDR3nt: TGTGCCAGCAGTCCTAAAGGGGGACAGGGGTTTAATTCACCCCTCCACTTT; CDR3aa: CASSPKGGQGFNSPLHF
d_gene: -; v_gene: TRBV10-3; j_gene: TRBJ2-7; abundance: -; CDR3nt: TGTGCCATCAGTGAGTCGCAGGCAGCCATACCCTCCTACGAGCAGTACTTC; CDR3aa: CAISESQAAIPSYEQYF
d_gene: -; v_gene: TRBV7-9; j_gene: TRBJ2-3; abundance: -; CDR3nt: TGTGCCAGCAGCTTGACTCCCACAGATACGCAGTATTTT; CDR3aa: CASSLTPTDTQYF
d_gene: TRBD1; v_gene: TRBV6-6; j_gene: TRBJ1-2; abundance: -; CDR3nt: TGTGCCAGCAGCTCAGGGGGAGCTAACTATGGCTACACCTTC; CDR3aa: CASSSGGANYGYTF
d_gene: -; v_gene: TRBV9; j_gene: TRBJ1-5; abundance: once; CDR3nt: TGTGCCAGCAGCGTGGGAGACTCTAATCAGCCCCAGCATTTT; CDR3aa: CASSVGDSNQPQHF
d_gene: -; v_gene: TRBV2; j_gene: TRBJ2-3; abundance: -; CDR3nt: TGTGCCAGCAGTGAAGTCATGCCGGCGGATACGCAGTATTTT; CDR3aa: CASSEVMPADTQYF
d_gene: -; v_gene: TRBV29-1; j_gene: TRBJ2-6; abundance: -; CDR3nt: TGCAGCGTCAGGGCCACTCCAACTGGGGCCAACGTCCTGACTTTC; CDR3aa: CSVRATPTGANVLTF
d_gene: TRBD2; v_gene: TRBV4-1; j_gene: TRBJ2-2; abundance: -; CDR3nt: TGCGCCAGCCGGGCCCTGAGGACTAGCGGGGCGGGCGGGGAGCTGTTTTTT; CDR3aa: CASRALRTSGAGGELFF
d_gene: -; v_gene: TRBV5-1; j_gene: TRBJ2-1; abundance: few; CDR3nt: TGCGCCAGCAGCTTGGGGGGGAATGAGCAGTTCTTC; CDR3aa: CASSLGGNEQFF
d_gene: -; v_gene: TRBV5-4; j_gene: TRBJ2-3; abundance: once; CDR3nt: TGTGCCAGCAGGGACTACAGCACAGATACGCAGTATTTT; CDR3aa: CASRDYSTDTQYF
d_gene: -; v_gene: TRBV5-6; j_gene: TRBJ1-2; abundance: -; CDR3nt: TGTGCCAGCAGCTTGGAGCAGAACTATGGCTACACCTTC; CDR3aa: CASSLEQNYGYTF
d_gene: -; v_gene: TRBV19; j_gene: TRBJ1-5; abundance: many; CDR3nt: TGTGCCAGTACCCCGCCCGGGGGAACCCAGCATTTT; CDR3aa: CASTPPGGTQHF
d_gene: -; v_gene: TRBV10-2; j_gene: TRBJ2-7; abundance: -; CDR3nt: TGCGCCAGCAATAATCTCCGAGGACCAACATTAGACCCCTACGAGCAGTACTTC; CDR3aa: CASNNLRGPTLDPYEQYF
d_gene: -; v_gene: TRBV27; j_gene: TRBJ1-1; abundance: -; CDR3nt: TGTGCCAGCAGTCTAGGTTACGACACTGAAGCTTTCTTT; CDR3aa: CASSLGYDTEAFF
d_gene: -; v_gene: TRBV28; j_gene: TRBJ1-4; abundance: once; CDR3nt: TGTGCCAGCAGTTTAGGGGACGGAGCAACTAATGAAAAACTGTTTTTT; CDR3aa: CASSLGDGATNEKLFF
d_gene: -; v_gene: TRBV29-1; j_gene: TRBJ2-1; abundance: -; CDR3nt: TGCAGCGTGGGGCCGGAGAATGAGCAGTTCTTC; CDR3aa: CSVGPENEQFF
d_gene: -; v_gene: TRBV6-4; j_gene: TRBJ2-3; abundance: -; CDR3nt: TGTGCCAGCAGTGTTGAGAGAACAGATACGCAGTATTTT; CDR3aa: CASSVERTDTQYF
d_gene: -; v_gene: TRBV4-2; j_gene: TRBJ2-7; abundance: -; CDR3nt: TGTGCCAGCAGCCAAGATCCCCTGGCCCCGTTAGGGTCCTACGAGCAGTACTTC; CDR3aa: CASSQDPLAPLGSYEQYF
d_gene: TRBD1; v_gene: TRBV5-1; j_gene: TRBJ2-7; abundance: -; CDR3nt: TGCGCCAGCAGCCTTCTGACAGGGCAATCCTACGAGCAGTACTTC; CDR3aa: CASSLLTGQSYEQYF
d_gene: -; v_gene: TRBV20-1; j_gene: TRBJ2-7; abundance: -; CDR3nt: TGCAGTGCTAGTTCTGGATACTACTACGAGCAGTACTTC; CDR3aa: CSASSGYYYEQYF
d_gene: TRBD2; v_gene: TRBV19; j_gene: TRBJ2-3; abundance: -; CDR3nt: TGTGCCAGTAGTCCCCGACTAGCGGGGTACACAGATACGCAGTATTTT; CDR3aa: CASSPRLAGYTDTQYF
d_gene: -; v_gene: TRBV9; j_gene: TRBJ1-5; abundance: -; CDR3nt: TGTGCCAGCAGCGTAGGAGGGGACACGGTGCAGCCCCAGCATTTT; CDR3aa: CASSVGGDTVQPQHF
d_gene: -; v_gene: TRBV7-6; j_gene: TRBJ2-5; abundance: -; CDR3nt: TGTGCCAGCAGCTTATTTGGGCCGGGGACGGGGGAGACCCAGTACTTC; CDR3aa: CASSLFGPGTGETQYF
d_gene: TRBD2; v_gene: TRBV7-3; j_gene: TRBJ2-1; abundance: -; CDR3nt: TGTGCCAGCAGCGCCTTGACTAGCGGGGACAATGAGCAGTTCTTC; CDR3aa: CASSALTSGDNEQFF
d_gene: -; v_gene: TRBV4-1; j_gene: TRBJ2-7; abundance: few; CDR3nt: TGCGCCAGCAGCCATATTGGTGGGCAGTCCGACGAGCAGTACTTC; CDR3aa: CASSHIGGQSDEQYF
d_gene: -; v_gene: TRBV10-3; j_gene: TRBJ1-2; abundance: few; CDR3nt: TGTGCCATCAGTCATGAGTCAGCGAATGGCTACACCTTC; CDR3aa: CAISHESANGYTF
d_gene: -; v_gene: TRBV3-1/TRBV3-2; j_gene: TRBJ2-5; abundance: -; CDR3nt: TGTGCCAGCAGCCCCGGGACCCAAGAGACCCAGTACTTC; CDR3aa: CASSPGTQETQYF
d_gene: -; v_gene: TRBV3-1/TRBV3-2; j_gene: TRBJ2-7; abundance: -; CDR3nt: TGTGCCAGCAGCCAAGAGGGCCGGCGGTACGAGCAGTACTTC; CDR3aa: CASSQEGRRYEQYF
d_gene: -; v_gene: TRBV5-1; j_gene: TRBJ1-2; abundance: -; CDR3nt: TGCGCCAGCAGCTTGGAGGCAGGGGAGTATGGCTACACCTTC; CDR3aa: CASSLEAGEYGYTF
d_gene: TRBD2; v_gene: TRBV7-2; j_gene: TRBJ2-1; abundance: once; CDR3nt: TGTGCCAGCAGCGGAGCCGGGACTAGCGGTATCCTTTCCTACAATGAGCAGTTCTTC; CDR3aa: CASSGAGTSGILSYNEQFF
d_gene: -; v_gene: TRBV2; j_gene: TRBJ1-6; abundance: -; CDR3nt: TGTGCCAGCAGTGACGCCCGTTCACCCCTCCACTTT; CDR3aa: CASSDARSPLHF